The 23 T cell receptor beta chains given below trace back to one sample, sequenced in a study of cytomegalovirus exposure and HLA in healthy donors. The PCR was carried out with 60 Vbeta primers and 13 Jbeta primers. Here immunoSEQ multiplex PCR was the method, and the copy in TCRdb shows in-frame clones only, minus some. The repertoire has 150,000 to 200,000 clones, about 88% of them found once; the top ten carry roughly 0.23%. The sequenced sample consisted of PBMCs. Receptor source: a girl under three years old in good health and CMV-seronegative.

CDR3 DNA: TGCGCCAGCAGCTGGAATCCGGGACAGGGTTTGGGGACCCAGTACTTC. As protein: CASSWNPGQGLGTQYF. The rearrangement uses TRBV5-1 and TRBJ2-5; 9 bases fit TRBD1. With 3 bases clipped from V and 7 bases from J, the junction kept 13 bases outside the gene matches. This CDR3 has 16 amino acids. Germline values: CDR1 SGHRS, CDR2 YFSETQ.

The rearrangement uses TRBV13 and TRBJ2-3, with D perhaps TRBD2 (6 bases). The CDR3 has 17 residues. Trimming stripped 5 bases from V and 2 bases from J, with 20 bases between. In germline, CDR1 is PRHDT, CDR2 FYEKMQ (reference sequence). CDR3 in amino acids: CASSPTTLAPITDTQYF. CDR3 DNA: TGTGCCAGCAGCCCGACAACACTAGCCCCAATCACAGATACGCAGTATTTT. The full variable domain, its missing parts supplied by reference TRBV13 and TRBJ2-3, is AAGVIQSPRHLIKEKRETATLKCYPIPRHDTVYWYQQGPGQDPQFLISFYEKMQSDKGSIPDRFSAQQFSDYHSELNMSSLELGDSALYFCASSPTTLAPITDTQYFGPGTRLTVL.

V gene TRBV7-6 combines with J gene TRBJ1-1; 7 nucleotides line up with TRBD1. The CDR3 length is 13 residues. V lost 4 bases to trimming and J lost 4 bases; unmatched junction nucleotides: 3. The germline gives CDR1 SGHVS, CDR2 FNYEAQ. The CDR3: CASSWAGGTEAFF. CDR3 in DNA: TGTGCCAGCAGCTGGGCAGGGGGCACTGAAGCTTTCTTT.

This chain uses TRBV21-1 with TRBJ2-7; TRBD2, the table's D call, lacks a check against the DNA. TRBV21-1 is recorded as a pseudogene. This CDR3 is built from 12 residues. The CDR3 spells CASSSGVPVLVF. CDR3 DNA: TGTGCCAGCAGCTCCGGGGTCCCGGTCCTTGTCTTC.

This rearrangement joins TRBV2 to TRBJ1-2; D is unresolved. CDR1 is SNHLY and CDR2 is FYNNEI in the germline V gene. V lost 0 bases and J lost 6, with 17 bases in between. The CDR3 runs 16 residues. In DNA form, the CDR3 reads TGTGCCAGCAGTGAAGCAGAGATCCCCGCTTCGGATGGCTACACCTTC. Its translation: CASSEAEIPASDGYTF.

This clone was recorded once. This chain connects TRBV18 to TRBJ1-1, with D perhaps TRBD1 (6 bases). V lost 3 bases, J lost 0 bases, and 11 bases lay in between. The CDR3 totals 15 residues. Germline lookup yields CDR1 KGHSH and CDR2 LQKENI. The CDR3 nucleotides are TGTGCCAGCTCACCTGGACAGAACATGAACACTGAAGCTTTCTTT. It translates to CASSPGQNMNTEAFF.

The chain links TRBV6-4 to TRBJ1-2, with D possibly TRBD1 on 6 matching bases. Germline CDR1 is MRHNA and CDR2 is SNTAGT. Trimming pared 9 bases from V and 8 bases from J, leaving 16 bases between. CDR3 size: 12 residues. CDR3 sequence: CASSWTASGYTF. CDR3 nucleotides: TGTGCCAGTTCCTGGACAGCCTCGGGCTACACCTTC.

V and J are TRBV5-1 and TRBJ2-7; 11 nucleotides align to TRBD2. Germline V gene data show CDR1 as SGHRS and CDR2 as YFSETQ. The CDR3 runs 17 residues. The J segment lost 4 bases and the V segment lost 4 bases, leaving 13 bases of the junction unmatched. Written as DNA, the CDR3 is TGCGCCAGCAGCGTCGGGGGGATAGCGGGAGGGCCATACGAGCAGTACTTC. Translation gives CASSVGGIAGGPYEQYF.

The chain employs TRBV30 and TRBJ2-7; D remains ambiguous. The CDR3 spans 13 residues. V lost 0 bases and J 3 bases, leaving 9 bases between the germline ends. CDR1 and CDR2 from the germline V gene are GTSNPN and SVGIG (reference sequence). CDR3 sequence: CAWSVLVGYEQYF. In nucleotides, the CDR3 is TGTGCCTGGAGTGTATTGGTCGGCTACGAGCAGTACTTC.

This sequence joins TRBV6-5 and TRBJ1-1; 11 nucleotides line up with TRBD1. CDR1 and CDR2 (germline): MNHEY, SVGAGI. The CDR3 is 15 residues long. Trimming removed 6 bases from V and 1 base from J; junction bases left unmatched: 4. CDR3 amino acids: CASRGQGAGNTEAFF. In nucleotides, the CDR3 is TGTGCCAGCAGAGGACAGGGGGCAGGGAACACTGAAGCTTTCTTT.

The chain carries TRBV7-9 and TRBJ2-7; 10 nucleotides line up with TRBD2. The CDR3 is made up of 14 amino acids. Trimming at V came to 1 base and at J to 6 bases, leaving 3 bases not matched to a gene. Germline V CDR1 and CDR2: SEHNR, FQNEAQ (reference sequence). CDR3 DNA: TGTGCCAGCAGCTTAGTCCTAGCGGGAGCCGAGCAGTACTTC. This gives the protein CASSLVLAGAEQYF.

The chain carries TRBV5-4 and TRBJ1-5; 8 bases agree with TRBD1. Losses at the gene ends were 0 bases for V and 3 bases for J; bases not matched to a gene: 2. Germline lookup yields CDR1 SGHNT and CDR2 YYREEE (reference sequence). The length of the CDR3 is 15 residues. The CDR3 nucleotides are TGTGCCAGCAGCTTGGACAGGGGGGCCAATCAGCCCCAGCATTTT. It is translated as CASSLDRGANQPQHF.

This clone was seen a handful of times. J is TRBJ2-3 and V is TRBV4-3; maybe TRBD1 (6 bases). This CDR3 is built from 16 residues. The germline V gene encodes CDR1 LGHNA and CDR2 YSLEER. Trimming removed 4 bases at V and 6 bases at J, with 20 bases between. CDR3 region: CASSRHGTLNGDTQYF. The CDR3 coding sequence is TGCGCCAGCAGCCGCCACGGGACACTGAATGGGGATACGCAGTATTTT.

The chain links TRBV27 to TRBJ1-2; D remains unclear. CDR1 is MNHEY, CDR2 SMNVEV, per germline (reference sequence). The CDR3 is 18 amino acids. Trimming removed 2 bases from V and 5 bases from J, with 24 bases in between. CDR3 bases: TGTGCCAGCAGTTTAAGCCCAGGAGCTCGGGGTAGAGTATATGGCTACACCTTC. Its protein is CASSLSPGARGRVYGYTF.

The sample holds one count of this clone. The V call is TRBV4-1, the J call TRBJ1-5, with 9 bases lining up with TRBD1. With V trimmed by 1 base and J by 6 bases, 7 bases remained unmatched. The CDR3 is 16 residues long. Germline CDR1 and CDR2: MGHRA and YSYEKL. The CDR3, as DNA: TGCGCCAGCAGCCAAGGCCCGACAGGGGGAGGTCAGCCCCAGCATTTT. Amino acid sequence: CASSQGPTGGGQPQHF.

This clone was seen a single time. The chain links TRBV6-1 to TRBJ2-3; D not resolved. The CDR3 has 14 amino acids. Trimming removed 8 bases from V and 2 bases from J, with 14 bases in between. Per germline, CDR1 MNHNS and CDR2 SASEGT. CDR3 bases: TGTGCCAGCGAGTGGGCCAGAAACACAGATACGCAGTATTTT. Translated: CASEWARNTDTQYF.

The chain uses TRBV5-1 and TRBJ1-1; D is possibly TRBD1 (6 bases). CDR1 and CDR2 (germline): SGHRS, YFSETQ. The V and J ends lost 3 bases and 0 bases respectively, with 12 bases between them. This CDR3 contains 15 residues. As DNA, the CDR3 is TGCGCCAGCAGCTATATAGGACAGCTGAACACTGAAGCTTTCTTT. Protein product: CASSYIGQLNTEAFF.

The gene calls are TRBV19 and TRBJ2-7; 9 nucleotides align to TRBD2. Per germline, CDR1 LNHDA and CDR2 SQIVND (reference sequence). The V segment lost 5 bases and the J segment 3 bases; nucleotides outside the gene matches: 5. The CDR3 extends over 14 amino acids. The CDR3 sequence: CASSLGLASYEQYF. CDR3 nucleotide sequence: TGTGCCAGTAGTCTCGGACTAGCGAGCTACGAGCAGTACTTC.

This clone has a single count. The chain combines TRBV2 with TRBJ2-2, with a weak D call TRBD2 (6 bases). The CDR3 runs to 15 residues. From germline, CDR1 is SNHLY and CDR2 FYNNEI. V was pared by 8 bases and J by 5 bases, with 18 bases between. The chain's CDR3 is CASLTITSRTGELFF. The CDR3 DNA sequence: TGTGCCAGCCTAACTATCACTAGCAGGACCGGGGAGCTGTTTTTT.

The V gene is TRBV21-1, the J gene TRBJ1-2; the table gives TRBD1 as D, unverified against the DNA. TRBV21-1 is assigned pseudogene status. The CDR3 is 16 residues long. In nucleotides, the CDR3 is TGTGCCAGCAGCAGGACAGGTTCGGACGTTCTCTATGGCTACACCTTC. Translated, it gives CASSRTGSDVLYGYTF.

CDR3: CASSHILQGARSPLHF. The CDR3 bases are TGTGCCAGCAGTCACATTCTACAGGGGGCACGTTCACCCCTCCACTTT. The gene calls are TRBV6-7 and TRBJ1-6; 9 bases are shared with TRBD1. TRBV6-7 falls under the ORF class, with uncertain function. This CDR3 has 16 residues. With V trimmed by 5 bases and J by 9 bases, 11 bases remained unmatched.

The V and J genes are TRBV5-1 and TRBJ2-7, with a weak D call TRBD1 (6 bases). From germline, CDR1 is SGHRS and CDR2 YFSETQ. The CDR3 has 14 amino acids. Trimming took 0 bases from V and 2 from J, leaving 9 bases between them. CDR3: CASSLDREAYEQYF. The DNA for the CDR3 is TGCGCCAGCAGCTTGGACAGGGAAGCCTACGAGCAGTACTTC. The whole variable domain, filled in from reference TRBV5-1 and TRBJ2-7, reads KAGVTQTPRYLIKTRGQQVTLSCSPISGHRSVSWYQQTPGQGLQFLFEYFSETQRNKGNFPGRFSGRQFSNSRSEMNVSTLELGDSALYLCASSLDREAYEQYFGPGTRLTVT.

The chain carries TRBV7-3 and TRBJ2-1; D is perhaps TRBD1 (5 bases). This CDR3 spans 14 amino acids. V lost 5 bases and J lost 5, with 13 bases in between. Germline loops: CDR1 SGHTA, CDR2 FQGTGA. CDR3 bases: TGTGCCAGCAGCCCGAGGACACTCCACAATGAGCAGTTCTTC. Protein product: CASSPRTLHNEQFF.